This record concerns one TCR beta chain sequence. The antigen it recognizes is unknown. No much larger clone is present one base from it, and per-base qualities are unavailable. The entry originates in a study of blood T cell repertoires in COVID-19 (dated by TCRdb to 2019 to 2021). General notes on the study: Samples from collaborators originated in the United States, Italy and Spain and spanned both the acute and convalescent phases of COVID-19. Samples were obtained from the ongoing ImmuneRACE study (first 160 participants) and from approximately 1,200 subjects provided by 6 global collaborators. The material from the prospective study consisted of cDNA or gDNA derived from T cells, B-cell-depleted T cells, or PBMCs. The dataset comprised deeply sampled blood TCRbeta repertoires from subjects exposed to, actively infected with, or recovered from COVID-19. Nearly every sample came with metadata listing a de-identified subject ID, COVID-19 status, age in years and sex. Where available, HLA class I and class II types were taken from metadata supplied by the sample provider and were not determined by assay-based typing. The repertoires were released in a freely available public database intended as a resource for research on the immune response to SARS-CoV-2.

Enrolling through a virtual design, the prospective study's participants ranged in age from roughly 18 to 95 years and lived across some 22 United States geographic areas. Cohort assignment in the prospective study relied on participant-reported clinical history from a screening survey and a study questionnaire. For ImmuneRACE Cohort 3, a participant was defined as recovered based on two consecutive negative NP/OP PCR tests, clearance by a healthcare professional, or resolution of symptoms. In the prospective study, whole blood, serum and a nasopharyngeal or oropharyngeal swab were collected from each participant by mobile phlebotomists. Participants in the prospective study had the option to provide additional blood draws and questionnaires over a roughly two-month period. Prospective study blood samples were shipped either frozen or at room temperature before DNA extraction. The CDR3 sequence holds 15 residues, the cysteine and phenylalanine included. Of the read, only the CDR3 DNA is kept; its 45 bases are in frame from base 1. Per the germline V gene (reference sequence), PRHDT is the CDR1 and FYEKMQ is the CDR2. The germline V end is reduced by 5 bases and the J end by 2 bases; junction bases left unmatched: 8.

Points the paper makes about the study in general: The amount of clinical and demographic metadata varied by source and participant and was provided uncurated.

The immunoSEQ Assay, a bias-controlled multiplex PCR, was used to amplify TCRbeta CDR3 regions from genomic DNA. As for the original processing: Within the assay, amplification of reference gene primers was used to estimate how many nucleated cells each sample contained. To quantify the absolute abundance of each unique TCRbeta CDR3 rearrangement, sequence reads were collapsed and filtered. Productive Simpson clonality was computed per sample as the square root of Simpson's diversity index over productive rearrangements. Entries here come from immuneACCESS through TCRdb and include only in-frame sequences with V and J called. Some clones fail to appear in such tables; in the studies checked, an unresolved V gene covers under half of the shortfall, and the cause of the remainder is unknown. D and trimming were read from the DNA, whereas the V and J calls and clone size are those reported in that table. The sample has 250,000 to 350,000 clones on record, 70% to 90% of them singletons. The top ten hold roughly 4% of the sample.

Rearrangement joined TRBV13 to TRBJ1-1, with TRBD1 matching 7 junction bases. This TCR derives from a woman younger than 45 who had recovered from COVID-19. Material for sequencing was PBMCs or T cells enriched from blood (not recorded which). The CDR3 region has the sequence CASSTRTGENTEAFF. In nucleotides, the sequence is TGTGCCAGCAGCACCCGAACAGGGGAAAACACTGAAGCTTTCTTT.